This TCR beta chain came from a study of blood T cell repertoires in COVID-19. The overall study: Sites across the United States, Italy and Spain contributed samples from acute and convalescent COVID-19.

Sequenced by immunoSEQ multiplex PCR; TCRdb stores in-frame clones only, minus some. Of a few hundred thousand clones in the sample, 70% to 90% were seen once. The sample consisted of PBMCs or T cells enriched from blood (not recorded which). The receptor was derived from a man under 40 who had recovered from COVID-19.

The CDR3 DNA reads as TGTGCCTGGACACGCGGTACCGGGGAGCTGTTTTTT. This gives the protein CAWTRGTGELFF. The J gene is TRBJ2-2, the V gene TRBV30, with D hard to call. Germline V CDR1 and CDR2: GTSNPN, SVGIG (reference sequence). With 4 bases removed from V and 5 bases from J, the gap between germline ends came to 8 bases. CDR3 length: 12 amino acids.